The clone carrying this T cell receptor beta chain was picked up a small number of times. Its antigen is not identified. Patients were excluded for autoimmune disease history or systemic immunosuppression. This CDR3 spans 14 amino acids. The germline V gene encodes CDR1 MGHRA and CDR2 YSYEKL. V lost 1 base and J lost 0, with 4 bases in between. The source of the sample is a study of OX40 agonist ivuxolimab in advanced cancers. Only in-frame clones appear in the TCRdb table, and some are missing; sequencing was by immunoSEQ multiplex PCR. The table shows about 74,000 clones, with roughly 80% occurring only once. General study points: In the 0.1 to 3.0 mg/kg range, CD4+ and CD8+ blood T cells had expanded clonally by week 6. On average, a greater number of expanded clones characterised CD8+ T cells relative to CD4+. Some patients who did not respond also had low normalized T-cell clonal expansion.

The chain combines TRBV4-1 with TRBJ1-5; D ambiguous. The TCR sequence derives from an adult with an advanced solid tumor such as melanoma, head and neck, liver or kidney cancer. The material sequenced was CD4+ or CD8+ T cells sorted from blood, taken in a trial of the OX40 agonist ivuxolimab. The CDR3: CASSQASSNQPQHF. The CDR3 nucleotides are TGCGCCAGCAGCCAAGCAAGTAGCAATCAGCCCCAGCATTTT.